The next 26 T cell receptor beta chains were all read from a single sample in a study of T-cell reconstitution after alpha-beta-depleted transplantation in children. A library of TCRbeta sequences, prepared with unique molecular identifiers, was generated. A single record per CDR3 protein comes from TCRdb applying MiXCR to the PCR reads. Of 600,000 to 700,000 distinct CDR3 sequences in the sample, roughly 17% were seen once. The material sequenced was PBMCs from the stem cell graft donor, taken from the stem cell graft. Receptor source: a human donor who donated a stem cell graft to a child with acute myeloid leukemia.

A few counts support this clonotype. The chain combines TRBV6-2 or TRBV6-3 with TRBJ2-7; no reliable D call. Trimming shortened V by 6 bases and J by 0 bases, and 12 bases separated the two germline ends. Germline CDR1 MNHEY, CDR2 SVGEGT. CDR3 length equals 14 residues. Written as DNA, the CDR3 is TGTGCCAGCAGGAAGGGTGTAAGCTCCTACGAGCAGTACTTC. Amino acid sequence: CASRKGVSSYEQYF.

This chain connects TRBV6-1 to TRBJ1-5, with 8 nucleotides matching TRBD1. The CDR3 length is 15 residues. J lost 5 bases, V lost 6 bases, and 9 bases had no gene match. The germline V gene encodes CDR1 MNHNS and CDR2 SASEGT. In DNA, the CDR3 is TGTGCCAGCAGCCAAGACAGGGGTGGGGATCAGCCCCAGCATTTT. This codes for CASSQDRGGDQPQHF.

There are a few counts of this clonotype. The CDR3 DNA reads TGCAGTGCTAGAGGAGAAGGCAGTACCCCTACGGGAGGCTACACCTTC. This sequence encodes CSARGEGSTPTGGYTF. The chain employs TRBV20-1 and TRBJ1-2; D not certain. Germline loops: CDR1 DFQATT, CDR2 SNEGSKA (reference sequence). V was shortened by 1 base and J by 8 bases, with 23 bases between the two germline ends. CDR3 size: 16 residues.

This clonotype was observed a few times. CDR3 sequence: CASEGGEETQYF. The CDR3 DNA is TGTGCCAGCGAGGGAGGAGAGGAGACCCAGTACTTC. The chain combines TRBV2 with TRBJ2-5, with a weak D call TRBD2 (6 bases). The CDR3 length is 12 residues. Trimming cost V 8 bases and J 5 bases, with 12 bases left between them. The V gene's germline CDR1 is SNHLY and CDR2 FYNNEI.

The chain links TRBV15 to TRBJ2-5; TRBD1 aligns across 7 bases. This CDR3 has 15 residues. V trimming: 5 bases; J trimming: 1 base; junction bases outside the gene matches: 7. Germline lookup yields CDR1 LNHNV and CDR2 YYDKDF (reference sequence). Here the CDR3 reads CATSPSGQTQETQYF. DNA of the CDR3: TGTGCCACCAGCCCATCGGGACAGACCCAAGAGACCCAGTACTTC.

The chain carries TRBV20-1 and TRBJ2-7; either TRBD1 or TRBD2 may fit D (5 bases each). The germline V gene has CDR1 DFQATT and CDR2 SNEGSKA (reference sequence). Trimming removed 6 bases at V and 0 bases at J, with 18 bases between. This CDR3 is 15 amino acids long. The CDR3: CSAPLPGRSSYEQYV. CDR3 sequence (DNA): TGCAGTGCCCCTTTACCGGGACGGAGCTCCTACGAGCAGTACGTC.

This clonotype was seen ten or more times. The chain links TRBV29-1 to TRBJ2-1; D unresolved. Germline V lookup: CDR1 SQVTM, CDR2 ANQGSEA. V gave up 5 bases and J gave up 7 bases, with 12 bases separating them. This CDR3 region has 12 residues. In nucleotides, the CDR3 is TGCAGCGTTCATTTCAGAGCTAATGAGCAGTTCTTC. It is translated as CSVHFRANEQFF.

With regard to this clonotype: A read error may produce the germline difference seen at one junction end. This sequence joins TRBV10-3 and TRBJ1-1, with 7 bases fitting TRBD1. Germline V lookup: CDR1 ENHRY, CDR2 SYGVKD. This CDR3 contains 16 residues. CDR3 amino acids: CAISDLQGKGNTEASF. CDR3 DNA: TGTGCCATCAGTGATTTACAGGGGAAGGGGAACACTGAAGCTTCCTTT.

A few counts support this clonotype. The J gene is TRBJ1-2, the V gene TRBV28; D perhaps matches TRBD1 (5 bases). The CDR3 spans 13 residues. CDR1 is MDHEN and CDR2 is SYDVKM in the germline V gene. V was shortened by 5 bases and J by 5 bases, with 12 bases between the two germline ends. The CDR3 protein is CASSRTRGYGYTF. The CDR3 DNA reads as TGTGCCAGCAGTCGAACTAGGGGTTATGGCTACACCTTC.

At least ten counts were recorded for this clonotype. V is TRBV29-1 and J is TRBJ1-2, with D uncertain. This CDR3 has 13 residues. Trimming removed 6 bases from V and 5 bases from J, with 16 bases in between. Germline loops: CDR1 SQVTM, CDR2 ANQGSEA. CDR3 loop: CSVPRAEDYGYTF. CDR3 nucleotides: TGCAGCGTCCCCCGGGCGGAAGATTATGGCTACACCTTC.

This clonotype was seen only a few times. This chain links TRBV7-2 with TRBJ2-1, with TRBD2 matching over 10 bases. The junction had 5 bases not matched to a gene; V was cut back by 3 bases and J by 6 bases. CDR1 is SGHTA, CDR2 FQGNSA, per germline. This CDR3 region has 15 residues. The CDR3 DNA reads TGTGCCAGCAGCTTGCTAGCGGGGGTAGGCAATGAGCAGTTCTTC. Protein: CASSLLAGVGNEQFF.

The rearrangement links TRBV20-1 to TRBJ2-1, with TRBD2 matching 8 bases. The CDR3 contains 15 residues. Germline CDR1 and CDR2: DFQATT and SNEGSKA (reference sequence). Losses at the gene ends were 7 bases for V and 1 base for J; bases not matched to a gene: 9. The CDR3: CSGRGDHNSYNEQFF. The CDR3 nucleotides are TGCAGTGGGCGGGGGGATCACAATTCCTACAATGAGCAGTTCTTC.

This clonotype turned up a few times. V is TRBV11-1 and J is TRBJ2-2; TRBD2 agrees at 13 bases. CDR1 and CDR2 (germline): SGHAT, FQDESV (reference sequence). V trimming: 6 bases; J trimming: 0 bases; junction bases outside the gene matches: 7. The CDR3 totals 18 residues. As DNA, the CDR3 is TGTGCCAGCAGTAACGGACTAGCGGGGGACACGAACACCGGGGAGCTGTTTTTT. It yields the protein CASSNGLAGDTNTGELFF.

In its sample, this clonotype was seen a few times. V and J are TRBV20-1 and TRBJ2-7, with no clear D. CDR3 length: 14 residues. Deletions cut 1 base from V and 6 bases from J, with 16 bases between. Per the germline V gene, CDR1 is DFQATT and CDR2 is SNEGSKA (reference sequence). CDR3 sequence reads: CSARVPFGISEQYV. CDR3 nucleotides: TGCAGTGCTAGAGTCCCATTTGGGATCTCCGAGCAGTACGTC.

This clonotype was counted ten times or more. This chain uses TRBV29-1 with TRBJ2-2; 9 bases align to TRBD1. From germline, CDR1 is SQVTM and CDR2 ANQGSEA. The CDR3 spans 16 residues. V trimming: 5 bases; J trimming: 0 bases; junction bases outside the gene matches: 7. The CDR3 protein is CSVPKQGAANTGELFF. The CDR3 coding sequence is TGCAGCGTTCCAAAACAGGGGGCCGCGAACACCGGGGAGCTGTTTTTT.

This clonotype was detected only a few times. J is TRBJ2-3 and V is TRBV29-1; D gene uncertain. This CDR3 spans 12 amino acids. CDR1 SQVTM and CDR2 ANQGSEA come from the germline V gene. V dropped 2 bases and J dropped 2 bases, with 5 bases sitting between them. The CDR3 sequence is CSVEPVTDTQYF. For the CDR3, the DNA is TGCAGCGTTGAACCGGTCACAGATACGCAGTATTTT.

CDR3 protein: CAWSVRGGSYEQYF. The CDR3, as DNA: TGTGCCTGGAGTGTACGAGGAGGCTCCTACGAGCAGTACTTC. The chain joins TRBV30 to TRBJ2-7; TRBD2 might be the D (5 bases). CDR3 length: 14 residues. Trimming removed 0 bases from V and 0 bases from J, with 9 bases in between. Germline-derived CDR1 and CDR2 are GTSNPN and SVGIG (reference sequence).

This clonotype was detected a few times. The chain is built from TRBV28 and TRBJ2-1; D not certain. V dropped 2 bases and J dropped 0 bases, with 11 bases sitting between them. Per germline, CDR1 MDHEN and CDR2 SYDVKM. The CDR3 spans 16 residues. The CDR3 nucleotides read TGTGCCAGCAGTTTAATGGGCCCGAGCTCCTACAATGAGCAGTTCTTC. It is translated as CASSLMGPSSYNEQFF.

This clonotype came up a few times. In DNA form, the CDR3 reads TGCGCCAGCAGTAAGACTAGCGGGGGGCCAGATACGCAGTATTTT. Translating gives CASSKTSGGPDTQYF. J is TRBJ2-3 and V is TRBV4-3; TRBD2 aligns across 13 bases. Trimming removed 6 bases from V and 4 bases from J; junction bases left unmatched: 4. Germline CDR1 reads LGHNA; CDR2 reads YSLEER. The CDR3 loop spans 15 amino acids.

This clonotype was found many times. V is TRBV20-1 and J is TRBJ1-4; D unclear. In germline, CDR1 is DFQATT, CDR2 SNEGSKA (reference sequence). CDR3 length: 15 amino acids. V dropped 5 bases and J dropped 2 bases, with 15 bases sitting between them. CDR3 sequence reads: CSAQLAGGTNEKLFF. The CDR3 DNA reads TGCAGTGCTCAGCTAGCGGGAGGGACTAATGAAAAACTGTTTTTT.

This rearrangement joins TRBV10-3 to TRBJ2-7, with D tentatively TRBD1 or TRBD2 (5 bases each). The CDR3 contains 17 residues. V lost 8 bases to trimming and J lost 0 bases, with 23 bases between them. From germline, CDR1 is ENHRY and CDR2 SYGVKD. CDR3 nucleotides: TGTGCCATCCTTCGAAATACCGGGACGTTAAGCTCCTACGAGCAGTACTTC. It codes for CAILRNTGTLSSYEQYF.

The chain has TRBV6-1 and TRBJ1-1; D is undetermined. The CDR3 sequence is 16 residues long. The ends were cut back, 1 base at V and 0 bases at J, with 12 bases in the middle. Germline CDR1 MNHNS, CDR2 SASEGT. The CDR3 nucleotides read TGTGCCAGCAGTGAAGGTAGCAGAGACATGAACACTGAAGCTTTCTTT. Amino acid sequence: CASSEGSRDMNTEAFF.

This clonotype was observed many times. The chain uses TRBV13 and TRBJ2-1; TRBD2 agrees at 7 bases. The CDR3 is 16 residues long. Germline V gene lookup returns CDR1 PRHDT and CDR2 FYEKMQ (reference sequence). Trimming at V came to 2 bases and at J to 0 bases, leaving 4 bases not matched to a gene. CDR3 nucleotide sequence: TGTGCCAGCAGCTTAAAGGCGGGAGTCTCCTACAATGAGCAGTTCTTC. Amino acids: CASSLKAGVSYNEQFF.

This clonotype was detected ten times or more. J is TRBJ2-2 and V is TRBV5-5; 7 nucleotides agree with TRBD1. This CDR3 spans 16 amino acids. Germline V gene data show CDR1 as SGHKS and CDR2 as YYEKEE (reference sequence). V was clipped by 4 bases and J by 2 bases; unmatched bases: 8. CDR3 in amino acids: CASSTPGQSNTGELFF. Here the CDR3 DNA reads TGTGCCAGCAGCACTCCGGGACAGTCCAACACCGGGGAGCTGTTTTTT.

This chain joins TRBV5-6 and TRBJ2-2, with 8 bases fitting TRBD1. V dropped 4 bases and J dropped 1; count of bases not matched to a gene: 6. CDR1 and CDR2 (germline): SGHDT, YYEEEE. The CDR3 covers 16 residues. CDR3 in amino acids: CASSLWGQVNTGELFF. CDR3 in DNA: TGTGCCAGCAGCCTGTGGGGACAGGTGAACACCGGGGAGCTGTTTTTT.

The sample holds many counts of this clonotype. The CDR3 spells CSAWTRPAEDTQYF. The CDR3 DNA reads TGCAGTGCTTGGACAAGACCGGCAGAGGATACGCAGTATTTT. V gene TRBV20-1 combines with J gene TRBJ2-3; perhaps TRBD1 as D (5 bases). The CDR3 is made up of 14 amino acids. Germline CDR1 DFQATT, CDR2 SNEGSKA (reference sequence). Trimming took off 5 bases at V and 6 bases at J, with 18 bases between the two ends.